This TCR beta chain was sequenced during a study of CD8 T cells in Susac syndrome. A quantity of roughly 0.5 to 1 ug RNA underwent reverse transcription using random hexamers. Across 54 Vbeta and 13 Jbeta, TCR beta CDR3 was amplified with immunoSEQ multiplex PCR. TCRdb re-derived calls from the immunoSEQ multiplex PCR reads in MiXCR, one entry per CDR3 protein. The table includes over 350,000 distinct CDR3 sequences, around 83% detected once. Deletions cut 6 bases from V and 1 base from J, with 15 bases between. The CDR3 is 15 amino acids. Germline CDR1 is MDHEN and CDR2 is SYDVKM. The specimen sequenced was CD8+ T cells from PBMCs. This sequence joins TRBV28 and TRBJ1-1; D is possibly TRBD1 (5 bases). The receptor was derived from a human donor with multiple sclerosis. The chain's CDR3 is CASSPITDRNTEAFF. The CDR3 coding sequence is TGTGCCAGCAGCCCCATTACAGACAGGAACACTGAAGCTTTCTTT.